This TCR beta chain appears in the sequencing data of a study of shared clonotypes between healthy human individuals. Study information: The cohort had a couple of women and a few men, ages 18 to 49.

Sequenced by immunoSEQ multiplex PCR; TCRdb stores in-frame clones only, minus some. This table has around 1,900,000 clones, roughly 93% appearing once. Terminally differentiated effector memory CD45RA+ cells were excluded from the naive CD8 cells, which were CD45RO-negative and positively selected for CCR7. The count of this clone is one. V lost 5 bases, J lost 0 bases, and 16 bases lay in between. The CDR3 is 16 amino acids. The germline V gene has CDR1 SEHNR and CDR2 FQNEAQ (reference sequence). Sequenced sample: naive CD8+ T cells from PBMCs. The rearrangement joins TRBV7-9 to TRBJ1-1; D unresolved. The source of this sequence is a man younger than 30 in good health. Some clones in this sample may be carry-over from other donors' samples. The DNA of the CDR3 is TGTGCCAGCAGCCCCGATTTTTTGGCGATGAACACTGAAGCTTTCTTT. The encoded protein is CASSPDFLAMNTEAFF.